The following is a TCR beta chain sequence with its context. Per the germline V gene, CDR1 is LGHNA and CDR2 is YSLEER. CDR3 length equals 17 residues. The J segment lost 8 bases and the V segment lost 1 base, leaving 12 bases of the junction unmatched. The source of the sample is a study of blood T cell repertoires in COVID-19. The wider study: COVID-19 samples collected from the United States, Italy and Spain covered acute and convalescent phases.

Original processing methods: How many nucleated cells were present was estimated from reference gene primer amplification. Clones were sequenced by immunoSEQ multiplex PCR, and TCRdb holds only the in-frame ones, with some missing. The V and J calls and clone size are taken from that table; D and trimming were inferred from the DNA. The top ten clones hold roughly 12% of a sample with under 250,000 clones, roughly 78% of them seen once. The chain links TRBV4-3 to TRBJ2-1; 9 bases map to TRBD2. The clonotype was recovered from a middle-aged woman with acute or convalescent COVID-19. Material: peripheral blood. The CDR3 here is CASSQVVAGALPHEQFF. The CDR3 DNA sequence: TGCGCCAGCAGCCAAGTGGTAGCGGGGGCCCTACCCCATGAGCAGTTCTTC.